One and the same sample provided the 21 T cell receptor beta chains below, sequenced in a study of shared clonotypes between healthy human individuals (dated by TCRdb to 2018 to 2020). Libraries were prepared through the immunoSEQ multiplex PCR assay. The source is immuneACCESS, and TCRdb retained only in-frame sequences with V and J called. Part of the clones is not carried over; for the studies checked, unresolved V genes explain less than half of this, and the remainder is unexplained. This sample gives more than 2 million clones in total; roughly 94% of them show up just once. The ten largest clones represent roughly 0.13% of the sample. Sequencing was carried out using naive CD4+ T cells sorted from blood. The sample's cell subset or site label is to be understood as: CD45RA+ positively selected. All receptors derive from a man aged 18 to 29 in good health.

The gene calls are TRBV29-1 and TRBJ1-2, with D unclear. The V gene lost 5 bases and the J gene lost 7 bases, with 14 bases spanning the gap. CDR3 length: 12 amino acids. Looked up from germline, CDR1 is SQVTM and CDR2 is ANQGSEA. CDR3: CSVLAGHGGYTF. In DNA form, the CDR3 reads TGCAGCGTTCTCGCAGGTCACGGTGGCTACACCTTC. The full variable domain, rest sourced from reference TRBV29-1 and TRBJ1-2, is SAVISQKPSRDICQRGTSLTIQCQVDSQVTMMFWYRQQPGQSLTLIATANQGSEATYESGFVIDKFPISRPNLTFSTLTVSNMSPEDSSIYLCSVLAGHGGYTFGSGTRLTVV.

In nucleotides, the CDR3 is TGTGCCAGCAGCCATGACCCTAGCGAGACCCAGTACTTC. It specifies CASSHDPSETQYF. The chain has TRBV14 and TRBJ2-5; weak D call: TRBD2 (5 bases). CDR3 size: 13 residues. Germline V gene lookup returns CDR1 SGHDN and CDR2 FVKESK. V was clipped by 3 bases and J by 5 bases, with 10 bases between them. Combining the CDR3 with reference TRBV14 and TRBJ2-5 gives the whole variable domain EAGVTQFPSHSVIEKGQTVTLRCDPISGHDNLYWYRRVMGKEIKFLLHFVKESKQDESGMPNNRFLAERTGGTYSTLKVQPAELEDSGVYFCASSHDPSETQYFGPGTRLLVL.

CDR3 sequence: CASSWMNTEAFF. CDR3 in DNA: TGTGCCAGCAGCTGGATGAACACTGAAGCTTTCTTT. The chain has TRBV11-2 and TRBJ1-1; D call uncertain. The length of the CDR3 is 12 residues. With 4 bases removed from V and 0 bases from J, the gap between germline ends came to 3 bases. Germline V gene sequence: CDR1 SGHAT, CDR2 FQNNGV.

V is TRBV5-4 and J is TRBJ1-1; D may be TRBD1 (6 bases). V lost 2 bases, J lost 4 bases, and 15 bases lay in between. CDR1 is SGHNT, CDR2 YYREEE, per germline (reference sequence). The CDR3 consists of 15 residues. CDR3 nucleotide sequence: TGTGCCAGCAGCTTAGAACAGGGTGGAAGCACTGAAGCTTTCTTT. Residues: CASSLEQGGSTEAFF.

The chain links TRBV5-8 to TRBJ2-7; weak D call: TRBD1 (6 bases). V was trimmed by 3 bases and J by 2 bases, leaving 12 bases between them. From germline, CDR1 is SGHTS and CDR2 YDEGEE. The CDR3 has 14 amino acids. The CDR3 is CASSSPGQTYEQYF. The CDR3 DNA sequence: TGTGCCAGCAGCTCACCGGGACAAACCTACGAGCAGTACTTC.

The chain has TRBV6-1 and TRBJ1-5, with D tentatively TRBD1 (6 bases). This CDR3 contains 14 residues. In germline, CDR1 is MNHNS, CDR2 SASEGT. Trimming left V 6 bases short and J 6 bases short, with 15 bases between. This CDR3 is CASRNTGIGQPQHF. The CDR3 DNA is TGTGCCAGCAGGAATACAGGGATAGGTCAGCCCCAGCATTTT.

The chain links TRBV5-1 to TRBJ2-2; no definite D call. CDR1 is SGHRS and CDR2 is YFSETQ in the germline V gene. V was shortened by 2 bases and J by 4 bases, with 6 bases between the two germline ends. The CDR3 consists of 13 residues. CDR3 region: CASSLQSTGELFF. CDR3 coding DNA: TGCGCCAGCAGCTTACAGAGCACCGGGGAGCTGTTTTTT. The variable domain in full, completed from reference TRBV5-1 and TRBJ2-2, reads KAGVTQTPRYLIKTRGQQVTLSCSPISGHRSVSWYQQTPGQGLQFLFEYFSETQRNKGNFPGRFSGRQFSNSRSEMNVSTLELGDSALYLCASSLQSTGELFFGEGSRLTVL.

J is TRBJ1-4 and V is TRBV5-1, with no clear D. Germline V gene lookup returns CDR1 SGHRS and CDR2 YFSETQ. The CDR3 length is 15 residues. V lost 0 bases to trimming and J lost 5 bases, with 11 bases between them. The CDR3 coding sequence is TGCGCCAGCAGCTTGGAGGGATTTCCGAATGAAAAACTGTTTTTT. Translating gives CASSLEGFPNEKLFF.

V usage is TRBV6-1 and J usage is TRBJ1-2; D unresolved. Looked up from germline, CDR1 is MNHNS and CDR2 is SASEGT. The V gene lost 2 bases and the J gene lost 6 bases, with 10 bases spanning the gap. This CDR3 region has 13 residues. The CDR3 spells CASSESGSHGYTF. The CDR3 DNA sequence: TGTGCCAGCAGTGAATCCGGGTCACATGGCTACACCTTC.

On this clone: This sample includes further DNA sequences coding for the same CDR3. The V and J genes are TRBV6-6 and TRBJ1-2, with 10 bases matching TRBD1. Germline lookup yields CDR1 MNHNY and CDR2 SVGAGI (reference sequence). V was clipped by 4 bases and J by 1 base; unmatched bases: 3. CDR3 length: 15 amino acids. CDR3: CASSSRTGGNYGYTF. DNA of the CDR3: TGTGCCAGCAGTTCGCGGACAGGGGGTAACTATGGCTACACCTTC.

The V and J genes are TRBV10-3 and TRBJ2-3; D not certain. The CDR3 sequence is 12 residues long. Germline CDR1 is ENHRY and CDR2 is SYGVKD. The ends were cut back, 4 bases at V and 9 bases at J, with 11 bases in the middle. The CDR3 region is CAISAIGDTQYF. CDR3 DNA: TGTGCCATCAGTGCTATTGGAGACACGCAGTATTTT.

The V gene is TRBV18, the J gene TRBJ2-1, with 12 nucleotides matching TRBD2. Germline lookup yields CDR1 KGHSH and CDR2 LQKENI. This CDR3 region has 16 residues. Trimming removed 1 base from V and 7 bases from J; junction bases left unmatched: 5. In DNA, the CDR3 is TGTGCCAGCTCACCACGACTAGCGGGAGTGTGGAATGAGCAGTTCTTC. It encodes CASSPRLAGVWNEQFF.

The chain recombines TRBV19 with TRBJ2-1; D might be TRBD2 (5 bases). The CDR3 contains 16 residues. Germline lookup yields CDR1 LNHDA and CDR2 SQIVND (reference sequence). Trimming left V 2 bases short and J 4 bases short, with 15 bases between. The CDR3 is CASSIRPGLGYNEQFF. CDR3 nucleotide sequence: TGTGCCAGTAGTATACGTCCAGGACTGGGTTACAATGAGCAGTTCTTC.

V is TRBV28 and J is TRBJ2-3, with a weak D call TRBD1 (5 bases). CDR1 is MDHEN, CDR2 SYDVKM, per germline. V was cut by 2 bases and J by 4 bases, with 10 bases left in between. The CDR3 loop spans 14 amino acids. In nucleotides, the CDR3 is TGTGCCAGCAGTTTACCCCAGGGCCCAGATACGCAGTATTTT. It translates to CASSLPQGPDTQYF.

The DNA for the CDR3 is TGTGCCAGCAGTTACACCGGGACAGGGAAAGCCGGGGAGCTGTTTTTT. This sequence encodes CASSYTGTGKAGELFF. The chain links TRBV6-5 to TRBJ2-2; 9 positions agree with TRBD1. Germline V gene lookup returns CDR1 MNHEY and CDR2 SVGAGI. The junction had 7 bases not matched to a gene; V was cut back by 2 bases and J by 6 bases. The CDR3 is 16 amino acids.

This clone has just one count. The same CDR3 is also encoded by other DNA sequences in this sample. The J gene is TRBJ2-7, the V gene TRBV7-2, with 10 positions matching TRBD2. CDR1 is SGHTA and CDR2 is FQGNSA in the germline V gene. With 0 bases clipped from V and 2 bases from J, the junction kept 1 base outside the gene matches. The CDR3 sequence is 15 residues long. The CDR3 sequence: CASSLASGGTYEQYF. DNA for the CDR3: TGTGCCAGCAGCTTAGCTAGCGGGGGGACCTACGAGCAGTACTTC.

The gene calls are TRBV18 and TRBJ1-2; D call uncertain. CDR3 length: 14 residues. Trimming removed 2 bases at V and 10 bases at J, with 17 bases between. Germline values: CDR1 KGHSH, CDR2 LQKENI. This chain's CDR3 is CASSPGPTVEVYTF. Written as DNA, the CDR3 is TGTGCCAGCTCACCAGGCCCTACGGTAGAGGTCTACACCTTC.

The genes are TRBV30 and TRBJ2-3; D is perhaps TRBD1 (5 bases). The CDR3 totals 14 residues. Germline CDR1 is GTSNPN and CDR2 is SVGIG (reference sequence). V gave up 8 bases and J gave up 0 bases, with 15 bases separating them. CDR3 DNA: TGTGCCGGGATTAAGGGGCGAAGCACAGATACGCAGTATTTT. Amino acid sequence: CAGIKGRSTDTQYF.

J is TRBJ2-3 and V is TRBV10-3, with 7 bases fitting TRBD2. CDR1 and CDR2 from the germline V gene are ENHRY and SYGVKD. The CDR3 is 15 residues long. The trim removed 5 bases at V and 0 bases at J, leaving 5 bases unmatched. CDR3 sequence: CAISNISGSTDTQYF. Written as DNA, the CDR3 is TGTGCCATCAGTAATATTAGCGGGAGCACAGATACGCAGTATTTT.

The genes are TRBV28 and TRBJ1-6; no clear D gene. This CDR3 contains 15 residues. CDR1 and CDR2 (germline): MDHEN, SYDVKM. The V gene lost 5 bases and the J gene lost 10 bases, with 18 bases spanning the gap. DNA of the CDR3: TGTGCCAGCAGTACACAATCTCGGATTGGGTCACCCCTCCACTTT. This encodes CASSTQSRIGSPLHF.

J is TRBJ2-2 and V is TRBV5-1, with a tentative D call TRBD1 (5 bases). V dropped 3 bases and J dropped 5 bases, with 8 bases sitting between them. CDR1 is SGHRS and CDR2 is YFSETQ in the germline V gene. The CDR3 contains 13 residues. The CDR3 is CASSSRQTGELFF. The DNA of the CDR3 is TGCGCCAGCAGCTCCCGACAGACCGGGGAGCTGTTTTTT.